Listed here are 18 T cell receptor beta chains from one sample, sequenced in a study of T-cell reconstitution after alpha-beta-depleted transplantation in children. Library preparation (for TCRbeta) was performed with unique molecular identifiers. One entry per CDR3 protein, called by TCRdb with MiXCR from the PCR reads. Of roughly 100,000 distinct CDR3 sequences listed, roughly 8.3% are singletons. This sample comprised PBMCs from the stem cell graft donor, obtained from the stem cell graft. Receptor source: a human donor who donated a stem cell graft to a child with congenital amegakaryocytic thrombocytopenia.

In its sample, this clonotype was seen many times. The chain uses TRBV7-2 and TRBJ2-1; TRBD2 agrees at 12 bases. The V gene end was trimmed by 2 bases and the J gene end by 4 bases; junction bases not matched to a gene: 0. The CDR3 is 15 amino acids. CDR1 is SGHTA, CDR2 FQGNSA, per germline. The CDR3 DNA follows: TGTGCCAGCAGCTTAACTAGCGGGGGGTACAATGAGCAGTTCTTC. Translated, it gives CASSLTSGGYNEQFF.

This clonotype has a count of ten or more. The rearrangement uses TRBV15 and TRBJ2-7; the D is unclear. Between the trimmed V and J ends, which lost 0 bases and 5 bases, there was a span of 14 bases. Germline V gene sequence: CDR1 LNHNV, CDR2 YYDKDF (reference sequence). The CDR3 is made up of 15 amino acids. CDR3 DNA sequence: TGTGCCACCAGCAGAGATTTGGCTCGTTCCCACGAGCAGTACTTC. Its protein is CATSRDLARSHEQYF.

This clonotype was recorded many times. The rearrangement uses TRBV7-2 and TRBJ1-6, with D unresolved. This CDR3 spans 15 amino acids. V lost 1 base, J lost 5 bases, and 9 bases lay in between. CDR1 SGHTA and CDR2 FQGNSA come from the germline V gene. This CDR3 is CASSLVAQNNSPLHF. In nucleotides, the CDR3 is TGTGCCAGCAGCTTAGTGGCACAGAATAATTCACCCCTCCACTTT.

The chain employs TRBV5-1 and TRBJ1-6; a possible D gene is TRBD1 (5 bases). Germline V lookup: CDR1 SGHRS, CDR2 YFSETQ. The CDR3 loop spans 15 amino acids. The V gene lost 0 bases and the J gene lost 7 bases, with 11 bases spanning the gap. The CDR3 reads CASSLAAGRNSPLHF. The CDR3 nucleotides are TGCGCCAGCAGCTTGGCTGCAGGGAGGAATTCACCCCTCCACTTT.

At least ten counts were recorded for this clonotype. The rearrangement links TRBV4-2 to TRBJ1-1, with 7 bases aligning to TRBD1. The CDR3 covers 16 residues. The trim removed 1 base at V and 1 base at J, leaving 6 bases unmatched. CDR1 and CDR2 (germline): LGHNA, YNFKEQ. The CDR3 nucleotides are TGTGCCAGCAGCCAAGGTACGGGACAGCCGAACACTGAAGCTTTCTTT. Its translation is CASSQGTGQPNTEAFF.

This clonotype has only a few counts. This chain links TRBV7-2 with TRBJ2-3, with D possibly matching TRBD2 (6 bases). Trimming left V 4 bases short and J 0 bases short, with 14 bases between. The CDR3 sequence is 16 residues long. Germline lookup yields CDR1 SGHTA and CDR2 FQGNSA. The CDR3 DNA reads TGTGCCAGCAGCTCTTACCGGGACTCGAGCACAGATACGCAGTATTTT. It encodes CASSSYRDSSTDTQYF.

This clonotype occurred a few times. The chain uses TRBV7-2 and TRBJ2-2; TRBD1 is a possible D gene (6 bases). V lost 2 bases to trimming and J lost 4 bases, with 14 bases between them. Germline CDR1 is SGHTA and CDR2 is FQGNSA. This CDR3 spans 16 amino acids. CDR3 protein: CASSLMGAQITGELFF. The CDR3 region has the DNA TGTGCCAGCAGCTTAATGGGGGCGCAAATCACCGGGGAGCTGTTTTTT.

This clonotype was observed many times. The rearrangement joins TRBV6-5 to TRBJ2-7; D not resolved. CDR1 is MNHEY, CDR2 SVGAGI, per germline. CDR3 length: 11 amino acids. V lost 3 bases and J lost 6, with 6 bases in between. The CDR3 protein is CASSYQREQYF. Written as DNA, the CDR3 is TGTGCCAGCAGTTATCAGCGCGAGCAGTACTTC.

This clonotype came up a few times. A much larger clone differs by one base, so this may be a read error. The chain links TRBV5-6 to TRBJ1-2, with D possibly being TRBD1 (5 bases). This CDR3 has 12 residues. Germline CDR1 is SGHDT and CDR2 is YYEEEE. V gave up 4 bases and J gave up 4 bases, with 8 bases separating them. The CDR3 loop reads CASSPGVYGYTF. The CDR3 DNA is TGTGCCAGCAGCCCGGGGGTCTATGGCTACACCTTC.

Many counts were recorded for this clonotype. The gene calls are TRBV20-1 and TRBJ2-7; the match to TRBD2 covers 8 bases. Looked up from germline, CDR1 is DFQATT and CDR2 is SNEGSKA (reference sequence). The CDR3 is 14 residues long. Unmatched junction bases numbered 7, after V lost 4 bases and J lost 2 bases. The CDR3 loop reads CSAKQAGVTYEQYF. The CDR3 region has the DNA TGCAGTGCTAAGCAAGCGGGAGTAACCTACGAGCAGTACTTC.

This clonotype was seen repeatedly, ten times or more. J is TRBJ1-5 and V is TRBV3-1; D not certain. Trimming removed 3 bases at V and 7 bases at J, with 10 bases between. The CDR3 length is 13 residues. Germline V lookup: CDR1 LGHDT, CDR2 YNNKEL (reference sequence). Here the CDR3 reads CASSQSLGQPQHF. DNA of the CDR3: TGTGCCAGCAGCCAGAGCCTCGGACAGCCCCAGCATTTT.

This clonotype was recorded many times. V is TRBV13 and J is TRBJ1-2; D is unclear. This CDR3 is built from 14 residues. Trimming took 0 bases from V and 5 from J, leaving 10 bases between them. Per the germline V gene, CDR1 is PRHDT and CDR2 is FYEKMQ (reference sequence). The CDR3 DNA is TGTGCCAGCAGCTTAGGGGGTCAGAATTATGGCTACACCTTC. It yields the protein CASSLGGQNYGYTF.

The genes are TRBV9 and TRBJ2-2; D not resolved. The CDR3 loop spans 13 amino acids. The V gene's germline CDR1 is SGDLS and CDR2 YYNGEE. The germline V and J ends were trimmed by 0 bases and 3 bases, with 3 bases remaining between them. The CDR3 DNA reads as TGTGCCAGCAGCGTAGGGGACACCGGGGAGCTGTTTTTT. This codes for CASSVGDTGELFF.

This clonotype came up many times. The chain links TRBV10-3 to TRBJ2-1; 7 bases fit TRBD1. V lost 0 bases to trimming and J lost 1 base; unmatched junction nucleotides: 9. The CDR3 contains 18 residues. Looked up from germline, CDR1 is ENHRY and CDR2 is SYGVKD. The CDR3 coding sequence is TGTGCCATCAGTGAGTCTGGGACAGACCAAGGATCCTACAATGAGCAGTTCTTC. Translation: CAISESGTDQGSYNEQFF.

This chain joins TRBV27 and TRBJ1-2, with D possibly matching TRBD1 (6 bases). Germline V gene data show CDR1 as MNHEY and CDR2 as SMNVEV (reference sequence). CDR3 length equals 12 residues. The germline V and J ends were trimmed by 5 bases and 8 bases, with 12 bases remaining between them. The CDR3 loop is CASSNGQRGYTF. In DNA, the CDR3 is TGTGCCAGCAGTAATGGACAGAGAGGCTACACCTTC.

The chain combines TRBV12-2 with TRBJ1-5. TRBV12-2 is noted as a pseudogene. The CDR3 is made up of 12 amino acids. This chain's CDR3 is CASRLKIQPQHF. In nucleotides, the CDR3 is TGTGCAAGTCGCTTAAAGATTCAGCCCCAGCATTTT.

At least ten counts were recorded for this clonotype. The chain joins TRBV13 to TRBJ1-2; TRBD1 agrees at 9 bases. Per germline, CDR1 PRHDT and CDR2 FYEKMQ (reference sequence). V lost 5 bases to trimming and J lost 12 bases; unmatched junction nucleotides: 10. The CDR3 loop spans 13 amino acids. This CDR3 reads CASSPGQGTANTF. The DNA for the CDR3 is TGTGCCAGCAGCCCAGGACAGGGGACCGCCAACACCTTC.

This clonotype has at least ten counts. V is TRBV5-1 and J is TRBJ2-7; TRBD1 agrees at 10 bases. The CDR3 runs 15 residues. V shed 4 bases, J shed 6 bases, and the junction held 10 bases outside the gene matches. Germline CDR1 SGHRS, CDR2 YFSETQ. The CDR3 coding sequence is TGCGCCAGCAGCCTGACAGGGGGCGTTGGTACCGAGCAGTACTTC. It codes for CASSLTGGVGTEQYF.